The 22 T cell receptor beta chains below were found in one sample sequenced in a study of CD8 T cells in Susac syndrome. When the RNA was reverse transcribed, random hexamers were used with an input of roughly 0.45 to 1 ug. TCRdb reprocessed the immunoSEQ multiplex PCR reads with MiXCR, giving one entry per CDR3 protein. The repertoire holds about 430,000 distinct CDR3 sequences, with around 85% as singletons. Sequenced input: CD8+ T cells from PBMCs. These receptors all stem from a human donor with multiple sclerosis.

The chain links TRBV20-1 to TRBJ2-1, with 12 positions matching TRBD2. This CDR3 spans 17 amino acids. In germline, CDR1 is DFQATT, CDR2 SNEGSKA (reference sequence). V lost 6 bases, J lost 0 bases, and 9 bases stayed unmatched. The DNA for the CDR3 is TGCAGTGCGTCGACTAGCGGGGGCCCGAGCTCCTACAATGAGCAGTTCTTC. This codes for CSASTSGGPSSYNEQFF.

The chain links TRBV7-9 to TRBJ1-6, with a possible D match to TRBD1 (5 bases). The CDR3 loop spans 15 amino acids. Germline V CDR1 and CDR2: SEHNR, FQNEAQ (reference sequence). V lost 8 bases to trimming and J lost 5 bases, with 16 bases between them. CDR3 region: CASRGTTADNSPLHF. Here the CDR3 DNA reads TGTGCCAGCCGTGGGACGACGGCTGATAATTCACCCCTCCACTTT.

The gene calls are TRBV27 and TRBJ2-7, with TRBD1 matching over 7 bases. The CDR3 is 14 amino acids. V trimming: 2 bases; J trimming: 1 base; junction bases outside the gene matches: 2. Germline CDR1 is MNHEY and CDR2 is SMNVEV (reference sequence). DNA of the CDR3: TGTGCCAGCAGTTTAACGGGACAGTCCTACGAGCAGTACTTC. This sequence encodes CASSLTGQSYEQYF.

The gene calls are TRBV7-9 and TRBJ2-7; D possibly corresponds to TRBD1 (6 bases). This CDR3 spans 12 amino acids. Germline-derived CDR1 and CDR2 are SEHNR and FQNEAQ (reference sequence). V lost 4 bases and J lost 5, with 9 bases in between. Here the CDR3 DNA reads TGTGCCAGCAGCTGGACAGCCCACGAGCAGTACTTC. It translates to CASSWTAHEQYF.

This chain links TRBV5-1 with TRBJ2-2, with D unclear. CDR1 SGHRS and CDR2 YFSETQ come from the germline V gene. CDR3 length: 12 amino acids. V dropped 8 bases and J dropped 10 bases, with 15 bases sitting between them. The CDR3 is CASSRSAEELFF. CDR3 in DNA: TGCGCCAGTTCTCGTTCGGCGGAGGAGCTGTTTTTT.

The V call is TRBV1, the J call TRBJ2-7; TRBD1, as called in the table, went unchecked against the DNA. TRBV1 corresponds to a pseudogene. The CDR3 is 15 amino acids. The CDR3 spells CTSSARDRASYEQYF. The CDR3 DNA follows: TGCACCAGCAGCGCCCGGGACAGGGCTTCCTACGAGCAGTACTTC.

The chain is built from TRBV29-1 and TRBJ1-2, with 9 positions matching TRBD1. J was trimmed by 8 bases and V by 5 bases; bases with no gene match: 9. CDR1 is SQVTM and CDR2 is ANQGSEA in the germline V gene. The CDR3 has 13 amino acids. In DNA, the CDR3 is TGCAGCGTTCCGGGACAGGGAAGTGAAGGCTACACCTTC. This translates into CSVPGQGSEGYTF. Combining the CDR3 with reference TRBV29-1 and TRBJ1-2 gives the whole variable domain SAVISQKPSRDICQRGTSLTIQCQVDSQVTMMFWYRQQPGQSLTLIATANQGSEATYESGFVIDKFPISRPNLTFSTLTVSNMSPEDSSIYLCSVPGQGSEGYTFGSGTRLTVV.

This clonotype has only one observation. The V and J genes are TRBV12-3 or TRBV12-4 and TRBJ2-5, with 8 bases that match TRBD1. This CDR3 is 15 amino acids long. The trim removed 3 bases at V and 5 bases at J, leaving 8 bases unmatched. The CDR3 loop is CASSLTGEVEETQYF. The CDR3 nucleotides read TGTGCCAGCAGTTTGACAGGGGAGGTAGAGGAGACCCAGTACTTC.

This sequence joins TRBV4-1 and TRBJ2-2; 7 bases fit TRBD1. Germline lookup yields CDR1 MGHRA and CDR2 YSYEKL. This CDR3 is built from 15 residues. J was trimmed by 4 bases and V by 4 bases; bases with no gene match: 6. The CDR3, as DNA: TGCGCCAGCAGCCCCACGACAGGGTTCACCGGGGAGCTGTTTTTT. Translation gives CASSPTTGFTGELFF.

The CDR3 reads CASSITTHTEAFF. The CDR3 coding sequence is TGTGCCAGTAGTATTACGACGCACACTGAAGCTTTCTTT. This sequence joins TRBV19 and TRBJ1-1; D uncertain. The V and J ends lost 3 bases and 3 bases respectively, with 8 bases between them. The CDR3 sequence is 13 residues long. Germline V lookup: CDR1 LNHDA, CDR2 SQIVND (reference sequence).

The chain uses TRBV4-1 and TRBJ1-2; 7 nucleotides match TRBD1. This CDR3 is 16 amino acids long. The V gene's germline CDR1 is MGHRA and CDR2 YSYEKL. The junction had 10 bases not matched to a gene; V was cut back by 1 base and J by 5 bases. This CDR3 reads CASSQVGTGVLYGYTF. The CDR3 DNA sequence: TGCGCCAGCAGCCAAGTGGGAACAGGGGTACTATATGGCTACACCTTC.

The chain has TRBV27 and TRBJ2-1; D tentatively fits TRBD1 or TRBD2 (6 bases each). Germline V gives CDR1 MNHEY, CDR2 SMNVEV (reference sequence). Trimming cost V 3 bases and J 0 bases, with 15 bases left between them. CDR3 size: 17 residues. In DNA form, the CDR3 reads TGTGCCAGCAGTTTTTCCTGGGGGGCTAGCTCCTACAATGAGCAGTTCTTC. This gives the protein CASSFSWGASSYNEQFF.

The chain links TRBV6-1 to TRBJ1-1; D is unclear. The V end was cut by 3 bases, the J end by 3 bases, with 8 bases between. This CDR3 has 13 amino acids. The germline CDR1 and CDR2 sequences are MNHNS and SASEGT. In DNA form, the CDR3 reads TGTGCCAGCAGTGACTTCGGGGACACTGAAGCTTTCTTT. Translated, it gives CASSDFGDTEAFF.

This clonotype was detected only a few times. The rearrangement uses TRBV10-2 and TRBJ2-7; the match to TRBD1 covers 9 bases. Germline trimming cut 5 bases from V and 1 base from J; bases unmatched to any gene: 3. CDR1 is WSHSY and CDR2 is SAAADI in the germline V gene. This CDR3 has 14 amino acids. The CDR3 nucleotides are TGCGCCAGCAGTTGGACAGGGGAATCCTACGAGCAGTACTTC. Encoded protein: CASSWTGESYEQYF.

The V gene is TRBV6-6, the J gene TRBJ2-1; 7 nucleotides match TRBD1. This CDR3 contains 15 residues. The germline V gene has CDR1 MNHNY and CDR2 SVGAGI (reference sequence). V gave up 4 bases and J gave up 5 bases; unmatched junction bases: 8. CDR3 amino acids: CASSWKWGTDNEQFF. For the CDR3, the DNA is TGTGCCAGCAGTTGGAAGTGGGGGACAGACAATGAGCAGTTCTTC.

V usage is TRBV29-1 and J usage is TRBJ1-2; TRBD1 matches 7 bases. Trimming took 0 bases from V and 4 from J; bases not matched to a gene: 8. This CDR3 has 15 amino acids. Germline V lookup: CDR1 SQVTM, CDR2 ANQGSEA. Written as DNA, the CDR3 is TGCAGCGTTGAAGATAGGGGACAGAGCGTCTATGGCTACACCTTC. Amino acid sequence: CSVEDRGQSVYGYTF. Using reference TRBV29-1 and TRBJ1-2 for the parts outside the CDR3, the full variable domain is SAVISQKPSRDICQRGTSLTIQCQVDSQVTMMFWYRQQPGQSLTLIATANQGSEATYESGFVIDKFPISRPNLTFSTLTVSNMSPEDSSIYLCSVEDRGQSVYGYTFGSGTRLTVV.

CDR3 loop: CASSEKNRNTGELFF. The CDR3 DNA sequence: TGTGCCAGCAGTGAAAAAAACAGAAACACCGGGGAGCTGTTTTTT. The chain recombines TRBV6-1 with TRBJ2-2; D is uncertain. Germline V lookup: CDR1 MNHNS, CDR2 SASEGT. The length of the CDR3 is 15 residues. The V gene lost 2 bases and the J gene lost 2 bases, with 9 bases spanning the gap.

The J gene is TRBJ1-6, the V gene TRBV30, with D hard to call. The CDR3 spans 13 residues. CDR1 and CDR2 (germline): GTSNPN, SVGIG (reference sequence). Trimming pared 1 base from V and 8 bases from J, leaving 9 bases between. The CDR3: CAWSGQLHSPLHF. The CDR3 DNA follows: TGTGCCTGGAGTGGGCAGCTGCATTCACCCCTCCACTTT.

The J gene is TRBJ1-1, the V gene TRBV27; no clear D. Trimming stripped 5 bases from V and 4 bases from J, with 14 bases between. This CDR3 region has 14 residues. Germline V gives CDR1 MNHEY, CDR2 SMNVEV (reference sequence). This CDR3 is CASSPEAGSTEAFF. The CDR3 coding sequence is TGTGCCAGCAGTCCCGAGGCGGGGAGCACTGAAGCTTTCTTT.

The rearrangement uses TRBV19 and TRBJ1-5; perhaps TRBD1 as D (5 bases). Germline assignment: CDR1 LNHDA and CDR2 SQIVND (reference sequence). The V end lost 5 bases, the J end lost 0 bases, and 11 bases lay between the germline ends. This CDR3 is built from 15 residues. Written as DNA, the CDR3 is TGTGCCAGTAGTCTCCGGGGCCATAGCAATCAGCCCCAGCATTTT. It is translated as CASSLRGHSNQPQHF.

The chain joins TRBV27 to TRBJ2-5; D perhaps matches TRBD2 (5 bases). Germline V lookup: CDR1 MNHEY, CDR2 SMNVEV (reference sequence). The ends were cut back, 3 bases at V and 7 bases at J, with 15 bases in the middle. The CDR3 is 14 residues long. The CDR3: CASSFPGMAGTQYF. For the CDR3, the DNA is TGTGCCAGCAGTTTCCCCGGGATGGCGGGGACCCAGTACTTC.

The CDR3 nucleotides read TGCAGTGCCTCCTCTTGGGGTGGGGTAGGGCAGTACTTC. Translation: CSASSWGGVGQYF. The chain recombines TRBV20-1 with TRBJ2-7; D unresolved. Germline lookup yields CDR1 DFQATT and CDR2 SNEGSKA (reference sequence). The CDR3 covers 13 residues. V was pared by 6 bases and J by 9 bases, with 21 bases between.